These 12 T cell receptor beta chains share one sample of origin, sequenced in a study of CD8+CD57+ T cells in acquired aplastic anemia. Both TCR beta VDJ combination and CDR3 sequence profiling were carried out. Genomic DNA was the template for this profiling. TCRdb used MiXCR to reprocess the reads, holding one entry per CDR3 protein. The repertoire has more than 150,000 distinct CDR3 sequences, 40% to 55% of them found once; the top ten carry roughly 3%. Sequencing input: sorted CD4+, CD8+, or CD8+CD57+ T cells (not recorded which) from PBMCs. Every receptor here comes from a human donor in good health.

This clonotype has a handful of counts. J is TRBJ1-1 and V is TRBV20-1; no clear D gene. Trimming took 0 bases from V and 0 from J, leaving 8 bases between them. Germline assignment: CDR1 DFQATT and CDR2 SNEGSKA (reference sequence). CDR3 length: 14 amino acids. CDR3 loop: CSARDPGMNTEAFF. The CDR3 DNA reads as TGCAGTGCTAGAGATCCGGGAATGAACACTGAAGCTTTCTTT.

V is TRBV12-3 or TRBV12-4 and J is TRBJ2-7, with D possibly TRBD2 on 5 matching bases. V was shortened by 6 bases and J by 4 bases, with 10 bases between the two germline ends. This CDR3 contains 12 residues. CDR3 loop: CASRSRTYEQYF. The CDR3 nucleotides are TGTGCCAGCAGGAGCCGGACTTACGAGCAGTACTTC.

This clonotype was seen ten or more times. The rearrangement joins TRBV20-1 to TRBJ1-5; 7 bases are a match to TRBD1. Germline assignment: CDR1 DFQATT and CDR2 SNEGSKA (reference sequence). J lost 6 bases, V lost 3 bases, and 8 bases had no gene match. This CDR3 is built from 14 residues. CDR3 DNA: TGCAGTGCTAGGACCCACAGGGGCGGTCAGCCCCAGCATTTT. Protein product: CSARTHRGGQPQHF.

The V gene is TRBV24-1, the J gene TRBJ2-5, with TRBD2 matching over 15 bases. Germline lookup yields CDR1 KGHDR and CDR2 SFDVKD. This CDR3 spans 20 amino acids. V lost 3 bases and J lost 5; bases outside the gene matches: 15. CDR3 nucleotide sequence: TGTGCCACCAGTGATCGGACCGGGACAACCGGGACTAGCGGGAGGGAGACCCAGTACTTC. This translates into CATSDRTGTTGTSGRETQYF.

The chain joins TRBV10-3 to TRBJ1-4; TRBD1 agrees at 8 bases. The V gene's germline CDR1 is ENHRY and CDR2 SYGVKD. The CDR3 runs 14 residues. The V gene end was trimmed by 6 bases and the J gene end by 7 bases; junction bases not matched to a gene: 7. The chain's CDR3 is CAIRTGAESEKLFF. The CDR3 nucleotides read TGTGCCATCAGGACAGGGGCTGAAAGTGAAAAACTGTTTTTT.

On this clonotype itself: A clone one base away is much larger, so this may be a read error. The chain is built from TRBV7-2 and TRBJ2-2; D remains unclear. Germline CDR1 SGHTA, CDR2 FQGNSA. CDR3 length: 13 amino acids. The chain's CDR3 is CASSFFNTEELFF. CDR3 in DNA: TGTGCCAGCAGCTTTTTTAACACCGAGGAGCTGTTTTTT.

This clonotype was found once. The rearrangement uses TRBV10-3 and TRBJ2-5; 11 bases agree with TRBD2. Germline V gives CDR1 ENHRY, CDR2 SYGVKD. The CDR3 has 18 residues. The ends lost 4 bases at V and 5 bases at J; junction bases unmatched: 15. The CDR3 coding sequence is TGTGCCATCAGTGCTCCTAGCGGGAGGTACGGAAAAGTGGAGACCCAGTACTTC. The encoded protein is CAISAPSGRYGKVETQYF.

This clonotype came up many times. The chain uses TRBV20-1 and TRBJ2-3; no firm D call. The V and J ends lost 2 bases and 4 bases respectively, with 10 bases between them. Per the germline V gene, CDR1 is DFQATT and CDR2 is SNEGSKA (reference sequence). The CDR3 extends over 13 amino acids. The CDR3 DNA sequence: TGCAGTGCTAGAACGTCGGGTTCAGATACGCAGTATTTT. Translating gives CSARTSGSDTQYF.

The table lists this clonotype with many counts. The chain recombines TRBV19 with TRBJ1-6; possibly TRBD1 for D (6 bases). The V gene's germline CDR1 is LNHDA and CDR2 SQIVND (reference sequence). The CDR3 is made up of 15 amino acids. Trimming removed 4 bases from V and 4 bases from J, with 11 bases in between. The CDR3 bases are TGTGCCAGTAGTACCAGACAGGCTTATAATTCACCCCTCCACTTT. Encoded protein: CASSTRQAYNSPLHF.

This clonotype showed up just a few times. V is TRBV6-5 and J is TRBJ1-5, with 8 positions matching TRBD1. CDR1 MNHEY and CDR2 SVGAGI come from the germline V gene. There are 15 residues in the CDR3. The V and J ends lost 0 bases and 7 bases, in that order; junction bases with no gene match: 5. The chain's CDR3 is CASSYSTDRDQPQHF. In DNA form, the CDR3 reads TGTGCCAGCAGTTACTCGACGGACAGGGACCAGCCCCAGCATTTT.

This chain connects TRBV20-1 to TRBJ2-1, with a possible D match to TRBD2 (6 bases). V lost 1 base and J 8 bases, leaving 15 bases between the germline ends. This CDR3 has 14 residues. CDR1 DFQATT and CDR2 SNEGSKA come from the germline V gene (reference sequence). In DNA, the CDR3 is TGCAGTGCTAGAGGTGTAGCGGTGCAATATGAGCAGTTCTTC. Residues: CSARGVAVQYEQFF.

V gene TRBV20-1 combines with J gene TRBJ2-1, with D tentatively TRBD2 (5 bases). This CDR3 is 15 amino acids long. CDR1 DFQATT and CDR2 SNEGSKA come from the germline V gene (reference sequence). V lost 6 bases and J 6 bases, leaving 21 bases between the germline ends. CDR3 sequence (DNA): TGCAGTGCCAGCTCCGGGGTGCGAGCGGCCAATGAGCAGTTCTTC. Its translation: CSASSGVRAANEQFF.